The rows below give T cell receptor beta chains drawn from one sample of a study of cytomegalovirus exposure and HLA in healthy donors. Assay: immunoSEQ multiplex PCR; the TCRdb copy retains only in-frame clones and omits some. This sample has about 120,000 clones, with roughly 66% found just once. Sequenced material: PBMCs. These receptors all come from a young man in good health and CMV-seronegative. CDR3s include the opening cysteine and the closing phenylalanine or tryptophan. D genes are given only for firm matches. Size is omitted from some rows. Given values are once, few, many or a class for expanded clones.

D: -; V: TRBV28; J: TRBJ1-1; size: -; CDR3: CASVTGPAIPEAFF; DNA: TGTGCCAGCGTTACAGGGCCAGCGATCCCTGAAGCTTTCTTT
D: -; V: TRBV10-1; J: TRBJ2-2; size: -; CDR3: CASSGYGMNTGELFF; DNA: TGCGCCAGCAGTGGATACGGGATGAACACCGGGGAGCTGTTTTTT
D: TRBD2; V: TRBV6-1; J: TRBJ2-7; size: -; CDR3: CASSEYWASGNSYEQYF; DNA: TGTGCCAGCAGTGAATATTGGGCTAGCGGAAACTCCTACGAGCAGTACTTC
D: -; V: TRBV2; J: TRBJ2-1; size: few; CDR3: CASRLLVRLRNEQFF; DNA: TGTGCCAGCAGGTTACTAGTACGGCTGCGTAATGAGCAGTTCTTC
D: -; V: TRBV18; J: TRBJ1-1; size: -; CDR3: CASSPGLKEAFF; DNA: TGTGCCAGCTCACCCGGTCTAAAAGAGGCTTTCTTT
D: TRBD2; V: TRBV5-4; J: TRBJ2-5; size: -; CDR3: CASSGATAGEETQYF; DNA: TGTGCCAGCAGCGGGGCTACGGCGGGAGAGGAGACCCAGTACTTC
D: TRBD1; V: TRBV6-5; J: TRBJ1-1; size: -; CDR3: CASSLGQGNTEAFF; DNA: TGTGCCAGCAGTTTGGGACAGGGAAACACTGAAGCTTTCTTT
D: TRBD2; V: TRBV27; J: TRBJ2-6; size: -; CDR3: CASSWDGRRLTF; DNA: TGTGCCAGCAGTTGGGACGGGAGGCGGCTGACTTTC
D: -; V: TRBV28; J: TRBJ1-1; size: -; CDR3: CASTFGPRRTEAFF; DNA: TGTGCCAGCACTTTTGGGCCGAGGAGGACTGAAGCTTTCTTT
D: TRBD1; V: TRBV15; J: TRBJ1-5; size: once; CDR3: CATSRDPRDRNSNQPQHF; DNA: TGTGCCACCAGCAGAGATCCCCGGGACAGGAATAGCAATCAGCCCCAGCATTTT
D: TRBD1; V: TRBV7-8; J: TRBJ2-7; size: few; CDR3: CASSLGTGGGYEQYF; DNA: TGTGCCAGCAGCTTAGGGACAGGGGGAGGCTACGAGCAGTACTTC
D: -; V: TRBV6-5; J: TRBJ1-2; size: -; CDR3: CASSYSGALVYGYTF; DNA: TGTGCCAGCAGTTACTCTGGGGCGTTGGTCTATGGCTACACCTTC
D: -; V: TRBV15; J: TRBJ1-1; size: -; CDR3: CASSWGGPMNTEAFF; DNA: TGTGCCAGCTCCTGGGGGGGCCCGATGAACACTGAAGCTTTCTTT
D: TRBD2; V: TRBV27; J: TRBJ2-2; size: once; CDR3: CASSLRVLAGVPNTGELFF; DNA: TGTGCCAGCAGTTTACGCGTACTAGCGGGAGTCCCGAACACCGGGGAGCTGTTTTTT
D: -; V: TRBV27; J: TRBJ1-5; size: -; CDR3: CASSLSRNQPQHF; DNA: TGTGCCAGCAGTTTATCCAGGAATCAGCCCCAGCATTTT
D: TRBD2; V: TRBV5-6; J: TRBJ2-2; size: -; CDR3: CASGLAAGELFF; DNA: TGTGCCAGCGGCCTAGCGGCCGGGGAGCTGTTTTTT
D: TRBD1; V: TRBV6-5; J: TRBJ1-3; size: few; CDR3: CASSRTGDSGNTIYF; DNA: TGTGCCAGCAGCCGGACAGGGGACTCTGGAAACACCATATATTTT
D: -; V: TRBV6-6; J: TRBJ1-2; size: few; CDR3: CASTIGGVDGYTF; DNA: TGTGCCAGCACCATAGGGGGGGTTGATGGCTACACCTTC
D: TRBD1; V: TRBV7-9; J: TRBJ1-1; size: -; CDR3: CASSLTGGASLGTEAFF; DNA: TGTGCCAGCAGCCTCACAGGGGGCGCATCGTTAGGCACTGAAGCTTTCTTT
D: TRBD2; V: TRBV5-1; J: TRBJ2-5; size: -; CDR3: CASSPGLAGETQYF; DNA: TGCGCCAGCAGCCCCGGACTAGCGGGGGAGACCCAGTACTTC
D: -; V: TRBV19; J: TRBJ1-5; size: -; CDR3: CASSIGWTDPRAQHF; DNA: TGTGCCAGTAGTATCGGGTGGACAGACCCGAGGGCCCAGCATTTT
D: -; V: TRBV9; J: TRBJ2-7; size: -; CDR3: CASSVKSGEQYF; DNA: TGTGCCAGCAGCGTCAAGAGCGGCGAGCAGTACTTC
D: -; V: TRBV9; J: TRBJ1-1; size: -; CDR3: CASSVVPVNTEAFF; DNA: TGTGCCAGCAGCGTAGTTCCGGTGAACACTGAAGCTTTCTTT
D: TRBD1; V: TRBV27; J: TRBJ2-2; size: once; CDR3: CASSRDRGDGELFF; DNA: TGTGCCAGCAGTAGGGACAGGGGGGACGGGGAGCTGTTTTTT
D: -; V: TRBV19; J: TRBJ1-1; size: -; CDR3: CARVKTGPGKTEAFF; DNA: TGTGCCAGAGTTAAAACAGGGCCTGGAAAGACTGAAGCTTTCTTT
D: -; V: TRBV15; J: TRBJ2-7; size: -; CDR3: CATSRDHVEGDEQYF; DNA: TGTGCCACCAGCAGAGATCATGTGGAGGGTGACGAGCAGTACTTC
D: -; V: TRBV15; J: TRBJ1-1; size: -; CDR3: CATSRVAREAFF; DNA: TGTGCCACCAGCAGAGTGGCTCGTGAAGCTTTCTTT
D: TRBD1; V: TRBV7-2; J: TRBJ2-7; size: few; CDR3: CASKPGQGYYEQYF; DNA: TGTGCCAGCAAACCGGGACAGGGGTATTACGAGCAGTACTTC
D: -; V: TRBV27; J: TRBJ1-5; size: -; CDR3: CASSLGAYSNQPQHF; DNA: TGTGCCAGCAGTTTGGGGGCCTATAGCAATCAGCCCCAGCATTTT
D: TRBD1; V: TRBV7-8; J: TRBJ2-7; size: -; CDR3: CASSLGTGTLSSYEQYF; DNA: TGTGCCAGCAGCTTAGGGACAGGGACCCTCAGCTCCTACGAGCAGTACTTC
D: TRBD2; V: TRBV29-1; J: TRBJ2-7; size: -; CDR3: CSVSERGSVCEQYF; DNA: TGCAGCGTATCAGAGCGGGGGAGTGTCTGCGAGCAGTACTTC
D: -; V: TRBV12-2; J: TRBJ1-5; size: -; CDR3: CASRSTGEDRDSNQPQHF; DNA: TGTGCAAGTCGCTCGACGGGGGAGGACAGGGATAGCAATCAGCCCCAGCATTTT
D: -; V: TRBV18; J: TRBJ2-7; size: -; CDR3: CASSTTGRTYEQYF; DNA: TGTGCCAGCTCAACTACAGGGCGCACCTACGAGCAGTACTTC
D: TRBD2; V: TRBV6-5; J: TRBJ2-1; size: -; CDR3: CASRISGGAYEQFF; DNA: TGTGCCAGCAGAATTAGCGGGGGGGCCTATGAGCAGTTCTTC
D: -; V: TRBV13; J: TRBJ1-1; size: once; CDR3: CASSLNYRDNMNTEAFF; DNA: TGTGCCAGCAGCTTAAATTACCGGGACAACATGAACACTGAAGCTTTCTTT
D: TRBD1; V: TRBV18; J: TRBJ2-1; size: -; CDR3: CASTGQVSSYNEQFF; DNA: TGTGCCAGTACCGGACAGGTCAGCTCCTACAATGAGCAGTTCTTC
D: TRBD2; V: TRBV27; J: TRBJ2-3; size: -; CDR3: CASSLAGAGTDTQYF; DNA: TGTGCCAGCAGTTTAGCGGGAGCGGGAACAGATACGCAGTATTTT
D: TRBD1; V: TRBV5-4; J: TRBJ1-1; size: -; CDR3: CASSWRGLSTEAFF; DNA: TGTGCCAGCAGCTGGAGGGGGCTCAGCACTGAAGCTTTCTTT
D: -; V: TRBV10-1; J: TRBJ2-5; size: -; CDR3: CASSEFRALDETQYF; DNA: TGCGCCAGCAGTGAGTTCAGGGCCCTTGACGAGACCCAGTACTTC